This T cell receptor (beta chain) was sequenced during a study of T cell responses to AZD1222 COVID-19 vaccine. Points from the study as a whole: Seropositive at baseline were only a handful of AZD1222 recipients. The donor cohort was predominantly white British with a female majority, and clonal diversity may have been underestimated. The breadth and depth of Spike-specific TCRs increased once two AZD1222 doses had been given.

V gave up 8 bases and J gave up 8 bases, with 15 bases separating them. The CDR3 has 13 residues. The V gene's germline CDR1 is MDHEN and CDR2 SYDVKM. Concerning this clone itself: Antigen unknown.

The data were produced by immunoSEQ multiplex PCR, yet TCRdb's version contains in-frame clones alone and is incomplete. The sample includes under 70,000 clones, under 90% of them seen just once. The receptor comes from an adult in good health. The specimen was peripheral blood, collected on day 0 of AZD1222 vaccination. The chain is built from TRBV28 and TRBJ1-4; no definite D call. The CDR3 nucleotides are TGTGCCAGCTCCACGCCCCAGGAGGAAAAACTGTTTTTT. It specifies CASSTPQEEKLFF.